This T cell receptor (beta chain) was captured in a study of control samples from healthy donors and cancer patients. This CDR3 has 15 amino acids. Germline V lookup: CDR1 SGHNT, CDR2 YENEEA. With 1 base clipped from V and 4 bases from J, the junction kept 7 bases outside the gene matches. Assay used: immunoSEQ multiplex PCR; TCRdb lists only in-frame clones, some missing. Here the sample spans approximately 86,000 clones, more than 75% being singletons. This clone was found a few times. The sequence was obtained from a man aged 30 to 45 in good health. J is TRBJ2-7 and V is TRBV11-3; 7 bases map to TRBD1. The sequencing sample was made of blood. The CDR3 spells CASSLGSRGKYEQYV. Here the CDR3 DNA reads TGTGCCAGCAGCTTAGGCTCCAGGGGGAAATACGAGCAGTACGTC.